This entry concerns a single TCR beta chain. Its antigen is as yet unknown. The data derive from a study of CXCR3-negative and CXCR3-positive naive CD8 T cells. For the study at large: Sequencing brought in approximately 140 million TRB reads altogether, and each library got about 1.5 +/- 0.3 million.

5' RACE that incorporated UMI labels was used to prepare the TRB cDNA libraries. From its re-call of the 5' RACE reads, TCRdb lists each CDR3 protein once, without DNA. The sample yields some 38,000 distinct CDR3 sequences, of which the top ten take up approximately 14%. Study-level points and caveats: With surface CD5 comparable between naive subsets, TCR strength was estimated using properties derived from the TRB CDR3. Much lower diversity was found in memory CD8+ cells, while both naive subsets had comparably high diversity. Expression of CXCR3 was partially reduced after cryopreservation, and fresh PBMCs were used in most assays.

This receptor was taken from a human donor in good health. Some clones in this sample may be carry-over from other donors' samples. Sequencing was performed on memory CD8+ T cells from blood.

This chain's CDR3 is CASSFRDYRGYEQYF. V gene TRBV5-1 combines with J gene TRBJ2-7; absent DNA, TCRdb's TRBD2 call cannot be checked. From germline, CDR1 is SGHRS and CDR2 YFSETQ. The CDR3 is 15 residues long.